This record covers a single T cell receptor beta chain. Antigen unknown. The data were obtained in a study of monozygotic twins with inflammatory bowel disease. Study results and caveats: IBD patients had lower TCRbeta diversity (inverse Simpson) than healthy co-twins.

TCRdb re-analyzed the 5' RACE reads; it lists each CDR3 protein once, without DNA. Its clone listing holds about 350,000 distinct CDR3 sequences. The germline V gene has CDR1 LGHNA and CDR2 YSLEER. The CDR3 contains 14 residues. The specimen was blood. The gene calls are TRBV4-3 and TRBJ2-7; TCRdb indicates TRBD2, and absent DNA this call remains unverified. The receptor's source is a human donor with ulcerative colitis or Crohn's disease, or a healthy co-twin of an affected twin (not recorded which). CDR3 protein: CASSQVGLADEQYF.